These 6 T cell receptor beta chains came from one sample sequenced in a study of blood T cell repertoires in COVID-19. The protocol was immunoSEQ multiplex PCR, while the TCRdb copy is restricted to in-frame clones and leaves out a portion. The sample holds approximately 500,000 clones, around 90% seen once. Sample: peripheral blood. These receptors originate from a woman aged 45-65 years with COVID-19, enrolled during active disease.

The V gene is TRBV9, the J gene TRBJ1-2, with D hard to call. In germline, CDR1 is SGDLS, CDR2 YYNGEE. This CDR3 has 14 residues. V lost 3 bases and J 4 bases, leaving 13 bases between the germline ends. The CDR3 region is CASSAKRGSYGYTF. The CDR3, as DNA: TGTGCCAGCAGCGCCAAGAGAGGTTCCTATGGCTACACCTTC.

The chain recombines TRBV10-1 with TRBJ2-1; a weak D match, TRBD2 (5 bases). The CDR3 loop spans 14 amino acids. Trimming took off 3 bases at V and 6 bases at J, with 12 bases between the two ends. Germline CDR1 reads WNHNN; CDR2 reads SYGVQD (reference sequence). The CDR3 here is CASSERGYGNEQFF. CDR3 nucleotide sequence: TGCGCCAGCAGTGAACGGGGTTACGGCAATGAGCAGTTCTTC.

This clone was observed once. The chain uses TRBV6-4 and TRBJ1-6; D not resolved. The CDR3 runs 14 residues. The ends were cut back, 6 bases at V and 8 bases at J, with 14 bases in the middle. Germline loops: CDR1 MRHNA, CDR2 SNTAGT. The CDR3 protein is CASRPTQAYSPLHF. CDR3 bases: TGTGCCAGCAGGCCCACCCAGGCTTATTCACCCCTCCACTTT.

The CDR3 spells CASSPGGVGKLFF. The DNA of the CDR3 is TGTGCCAGCAGTCCCGGGGGGGTGGGAAAACTGTTTTTT. This rearrangement joins TRBV6-5 to TRBJ1-4; TRBD1 is a possible D gene (5 bases). Germline loops: CDR1 MNHEY, CDR2 SVGAGI. This CDR3 contains 13 residues. Trimming took off 5 bases at V and 10 bases at J, with 14 bases between the two ends.

The V and J genes are TRBV27 and TRBJ1-5; 7 positions agree with TRBD1. CDR3 length: 14 amino acids. The V and J ends lost 5 bases and 6 bases, in that order; junction bases with no gene match: 7. Germline CDR1 reads MNHEY; CDR2 reads SMNVEV (reference sequence). CDR3 residues: CASSPQGNTQPQHF. CDR3 bases: TGTGCCAGCAGTCCACAGGGGAATACTCAGCCCCAGCATTTT.

This clone was seen a single time. The chain has TRBV5-4 and TRBJ1-1; TRBD1 agrees at 11 bases. V lost 1 base, J lost 4 bases, and 12 bases stayed unmatched. Germline V CDR1 and CDR2: SGHNT, YYREEE (reference sequence). This CDR3 is built from 18 residues. The CDR3, as DNA: TGTGCCAGCAGCTTGAAAGGCCGTCCCGGGACAGGGGGCACTGAAGCTTTCTTT. This sequence encodes CASSLKGRPGTGGTEAFF.